This T cell receptor beta chain was found in a study of T cells in Graves' hyperthyroidism and ophthalmopathy. CDR3 length: 15 residues. Germline assignment: CDR1 MDHEN and CDR2 SYDVKM. Trimming took off 5 bases at V and 5 bases at J, with 17 bases between the two ends. This clonotype was counted at least ten times. TCR beta CDR3 region amplification was performed from RNA transcripts. The HTBI set primed first-round TCR CDR3 RT-PCR. TCRdb analysed the multiplex PCR reads with MiXCR anew, one entry per CDR3 protein. The table has about 400,000 distinct CDR3 sequences, approximately 16% seen once. The clonotype originates from a woman in her sixties or seventies with Graves' ophthalmopathy. The sample taken for sequencing was blood. The chain joins TRBV28 to TRBJ2-3; a possible D gene is TRBD2 (6 bases). CDR3 sequence reads: CASSLLEGAGDTQYF. As DNA, the CDR3 is TGTGCCAGCAGTCTCTTGGAGGGAGCAGGAGATACGCAGTATTTT.